Sequencing of this T cell receptor (beta chain) was carried out in a study of OX40 agonist ivuxolimab in advanced cancers. The study, taken as a whole, reports: Among the nonresponders, some also had low normalized T-cell clonal expansion.

Germline CDR1 and CDR2: MDHEN and SYDVKM. The CDR3 has 15 residues. The V segment lost 6 bases and the J segment 2 bases; nucleotides outside the gene matches: 4. Method: immunoSEQ multiplex PCR; TCRdb's copy keeps in-frame clones and lacks some. The repertoire holds about 62,000 clones, with approximately 79% as singletons. To note about this clone: What it binds is unknown.

The rearrangement joins TRBV28 to TRBJ2-6, with TRBD1 matching 7 bases. This receptor was obtained from an adult with an advanced solid tumor such as melanoma, head and neck, liver or kidney cancer. Specimen: CD4+ or CD8+ T cells sorted from blood, collected in a trial of the OX40 agonist ivuxolimab. CDR3 nucleotide sequence: TGTGCCAGCAGCACAGGACAGGCTGGGGCCAACGTCCTGACTTTC. Its protein is CASSTGQAGANVLTF.